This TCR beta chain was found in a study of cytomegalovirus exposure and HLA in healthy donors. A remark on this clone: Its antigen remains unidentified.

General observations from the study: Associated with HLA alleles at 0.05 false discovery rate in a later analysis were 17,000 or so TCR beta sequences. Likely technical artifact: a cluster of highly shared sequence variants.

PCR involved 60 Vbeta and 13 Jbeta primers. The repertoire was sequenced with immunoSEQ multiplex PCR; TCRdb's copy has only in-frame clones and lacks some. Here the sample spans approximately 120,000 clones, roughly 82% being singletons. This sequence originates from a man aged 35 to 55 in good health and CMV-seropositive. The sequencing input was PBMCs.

Here the CDR3 reads CASSLRGTQYF. The CDR3 DNA follows: TGTGCCAGCAGCTTGAGAGGTACGCAGTATTTT. J is TRBJ2-3 and V is TRBV5-6; D ambiguous. Per the germline V gene, CDR1 is SGHDT and CDR2 is YYEEEE. V shed 1 base and J shed 8 bases, with 5 bases lying between them. This CDR3 is 11 amino acids long.